In its sample, the clone carrying this TCR beta chain was seen once. Its antigen is unknown. This record comes from a study of T cell responses to AZD1222 COVID-19 vaccine. Overall study: Pooled in the analysis were second doses at about 4 or about 12 weeks.

TCRdb keeps only in-frame clones here, not all; method: immunoSEQ multiplex PCR. The table has about 210,000 clones, 85% to 95% seen once. Overall study results and limits: Targeting of unmutated variant regions was reportedly seen in nearly half of spike-specific TCRs. Seropositive at baseline were only a handful of AZD1222 recipients.

The CDR3 has 16 residues. The germline V gene has CDR1 SGHAT and CDR2 FQDESV (reference sequence). V gave up 1 base and J gave up 0 bases, with 10 bases separating them. This TCR came from an adult in good health. The sequences come from peripheral blood, collected on day 0 of AZD1222 vaccination. The gene calls are TRBV11-1 and TRBJ2-1, with a tentative D call TRBD2 (5 bases). This CDR3 reads CASSLGRWGSYNEQFF. The CDR3, as DNA: TGTGCCAGCAGCTTAGGGAGGTGGGGCTCCTACAATGAGCAGTTCTTC. Filled out from reference TRBV11-1 and TRBJ2-1, the complete variable domain reads EAEVAQSPRYKITEKSQAVAFWCDPISGHATLYWYRQILGQGPELLVQFQDESVVDDSQLPKDRFSAERLKGVDSTLKIQPAELGDSAMYLCASSLGRWGSYNEQFFGPGTRLTVL.